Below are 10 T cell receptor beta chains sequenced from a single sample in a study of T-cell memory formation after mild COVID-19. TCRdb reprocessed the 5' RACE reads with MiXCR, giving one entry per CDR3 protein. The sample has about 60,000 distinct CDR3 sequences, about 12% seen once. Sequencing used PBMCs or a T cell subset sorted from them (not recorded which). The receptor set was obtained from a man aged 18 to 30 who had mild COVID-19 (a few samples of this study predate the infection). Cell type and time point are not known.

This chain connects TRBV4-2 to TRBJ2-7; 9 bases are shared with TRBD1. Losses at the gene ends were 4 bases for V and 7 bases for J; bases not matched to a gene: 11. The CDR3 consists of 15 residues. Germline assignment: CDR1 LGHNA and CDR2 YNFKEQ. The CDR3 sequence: CASSREPQGAGEQYF. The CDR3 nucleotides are TGTGCCAGCAGCCGAGAACCACAGGGGGCGGGTGAGCAGTACTTC.

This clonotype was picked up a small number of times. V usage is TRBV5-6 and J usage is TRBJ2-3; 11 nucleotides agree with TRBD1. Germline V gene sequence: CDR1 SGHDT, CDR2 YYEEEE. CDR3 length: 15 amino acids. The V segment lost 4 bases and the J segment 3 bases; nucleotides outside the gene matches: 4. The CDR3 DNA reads TGTGCCAGCAGCCAGGACAGGGGGCAAACAGATACGCAGTATTTT. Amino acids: CASSQDRGQTDTQYF. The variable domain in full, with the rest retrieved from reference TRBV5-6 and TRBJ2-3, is DAGVTQSPTHLIKTRGQQVTLRCSPKSGHDTVSWYQQALGQGPQFIFQYYEEEERQRGNFPDRFSGHQFPNYSSELNVNALLLGDSALYLCASSQDRGQTDTQYFGPGTRLTVL.

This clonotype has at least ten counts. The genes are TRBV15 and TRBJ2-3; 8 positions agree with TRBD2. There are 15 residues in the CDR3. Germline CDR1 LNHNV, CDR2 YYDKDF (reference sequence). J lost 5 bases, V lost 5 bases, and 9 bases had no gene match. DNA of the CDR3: TGTGCCACCAGCCGCCTAGGGAGCGGGGGAGATACGCAGTATTTT. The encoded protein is CATSRLGSGGDTQYF. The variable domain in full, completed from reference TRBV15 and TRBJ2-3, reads DAMVIQNPRYQVTQFGKPVTLSCSQTLNHNVMYWYQQKSSQAPKLLFHYYDKDFNNEADTPDNFQSRRPNTSFCFLDIRSPGLGDTAMYLCATSRLGSGGDTQYFGPGTRLTVL.

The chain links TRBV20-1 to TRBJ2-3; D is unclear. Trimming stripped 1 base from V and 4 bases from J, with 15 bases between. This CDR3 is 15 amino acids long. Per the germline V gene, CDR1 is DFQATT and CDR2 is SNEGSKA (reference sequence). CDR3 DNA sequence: TGCAGTGCTAGAGTCGGCGACGGAGACGCAGATACGCAGTATTTT. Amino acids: CSARVGDGDADTQYF.

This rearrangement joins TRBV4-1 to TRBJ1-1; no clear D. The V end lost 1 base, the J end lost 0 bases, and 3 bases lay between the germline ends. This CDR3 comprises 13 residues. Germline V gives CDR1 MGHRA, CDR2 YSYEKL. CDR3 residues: CASSQAVNTEAFF. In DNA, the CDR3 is TGCGCCAGCAGCCAAGCGGTGAACACTGAAGCTTTCTTT.

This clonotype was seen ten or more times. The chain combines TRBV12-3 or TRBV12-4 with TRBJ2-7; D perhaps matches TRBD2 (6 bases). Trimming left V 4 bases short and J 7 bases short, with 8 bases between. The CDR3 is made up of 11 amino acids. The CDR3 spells CASSSGGEQYV. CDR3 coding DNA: TGTGCCAGCAGTTCCGGAGGGGAGCAGTACGTC.

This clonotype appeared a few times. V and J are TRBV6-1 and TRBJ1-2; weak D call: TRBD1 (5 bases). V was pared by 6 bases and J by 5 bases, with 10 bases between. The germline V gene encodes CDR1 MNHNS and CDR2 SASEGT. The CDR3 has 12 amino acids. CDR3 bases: TGTGCCAGCAGGGGACTCTGGTATGGCTACACCTTC. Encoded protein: CASRGLWYGYTF.

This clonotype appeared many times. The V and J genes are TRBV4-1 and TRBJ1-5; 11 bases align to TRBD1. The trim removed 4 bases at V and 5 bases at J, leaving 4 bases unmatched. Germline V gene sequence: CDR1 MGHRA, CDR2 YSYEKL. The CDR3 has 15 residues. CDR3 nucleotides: TGCGCCAGCAGCCCCGGGGACAGGGGGTATCAGCCCCAGCATTTT. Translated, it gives CASSPGDRGYQPQHF.

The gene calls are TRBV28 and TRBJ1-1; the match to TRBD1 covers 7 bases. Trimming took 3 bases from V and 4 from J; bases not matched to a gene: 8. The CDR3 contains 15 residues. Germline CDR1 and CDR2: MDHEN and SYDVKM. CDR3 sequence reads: CASSLNRGRSTEAFF. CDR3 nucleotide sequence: TGTGCCAGCAGTTTGAACAGGGGTCGGAGCACTGAAGCTTTCTTT.

The CDR3 here is CASSQAGTIQETQYF. The DNA of the CDR3 is TGTGCCAGCAGCCAAGCTGGGACCATCCAAGAGACCCAGTACTTC. V and J are TRBV3-1 and TRBJ2-5, with D possibly called TRBD1 or TRBD2 (5 bases each). CDR1 is LGHDT and CDR2 is YNNKEL in the germline V gene (reference sequence). Trimming removed 1 base from V and 1 base from J, with 10 bases in between. This CDR3 comprises 15 residues.